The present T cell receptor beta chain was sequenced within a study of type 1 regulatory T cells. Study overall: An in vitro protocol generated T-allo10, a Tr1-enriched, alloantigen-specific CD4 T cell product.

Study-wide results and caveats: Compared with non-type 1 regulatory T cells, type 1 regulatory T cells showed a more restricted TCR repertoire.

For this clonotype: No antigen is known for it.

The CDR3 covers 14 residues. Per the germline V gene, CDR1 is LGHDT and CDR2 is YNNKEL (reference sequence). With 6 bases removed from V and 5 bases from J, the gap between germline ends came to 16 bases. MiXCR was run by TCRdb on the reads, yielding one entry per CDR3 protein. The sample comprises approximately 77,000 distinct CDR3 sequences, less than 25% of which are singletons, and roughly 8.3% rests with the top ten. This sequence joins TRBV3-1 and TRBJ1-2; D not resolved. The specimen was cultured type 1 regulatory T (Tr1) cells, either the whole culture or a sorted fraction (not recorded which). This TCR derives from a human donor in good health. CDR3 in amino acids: CASSITGEPYGYTF. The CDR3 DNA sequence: TGTGCCAGCAGTATCACCGGGGAACCATATGGCTACACCTTC.